Described below is a single TCR beta chain sequence and its context. Its target is not known. Regarding treatment: 15 to 20 received Ad26.COV2.S at low or high dose, single or two shots; five or six received placebo; per-sample allocation not given. Day 63 after the first vaccine or placebo injection was the time point for sampling. V was pared by 5 bases and J by 6 bases, with 11 bases between. The CDR3 covers 11 residues. The V gene's germline CDR1 is GTSNPN and CDR2 SVGIG (reference sequence). The sample belongs to a study of Ad26.COV2.S vaccination and SARS-CoV-2 variants. The method was immunoSEQ multiplex PCR; TCRdb's version includes in-frame clones alone and lacks a portion of them. This sample has about 480,000 clones, with around nine tenths found just once. Study conclusions and caveats: TCR breadth and depth estimates may have understated total T cell responses.

The V and J genes are TRBV30 and TRBJ2-7; weak D call: TRBD2 (6 bases). Here the sequenced sample was peripheral blood, taken in a trial of Ad26.COV2.S vaccine versus placebo. The clonotype originates from a person between 18 and 65 years old who received the Ad26.COV2.S COVID-19 vaccine or a placebo. The CDR3 coding sequence is TGTGCCTGGGCGGTCGGGAGCGAGCAGTACTTC. Protein: CAWAVGSEQYF.